Sequencing of this T cell receptor beta chain was carried out in a study of blood T cell repertoires in COVID-19 (dated by TCRdb to about 2020). A note on the overall study: The collaborator samples originated in the United States, Italy and Spain and spanned the acute and convalescent phases of COVID-19. The repertoires were made available in a free public database intended to serve as a resource for research on the immune response to SARS-CoV-2. A de-identified subject ID, COVID-19 status, age in years and sex were almost always included in the sample metadata. The samples were drawn from two sources: the first 160 participants of the ongoing ImmuneRACE study, and 1,254 subjects contributed by 6 global collaborators. The prospective study material was composed of cDNA or gDNA derived from T cells, B-cell-depleted T cells, or PBMCs. Where HLA class I and class II types were available, the types were taken from metadata supplied by the sample provider, not from assay-based typing. The dataset comprised deeply sampled blood TCRbeta repertoires from subjects exposed to, actively infected with, or recovered from COVID-19. Results the study describes overall, beyond this receptor: The quantity of clinical and demographic metadata differed by source and by participant and was supplied without curation.

Each collaborating institution followed its own protocols to collect whole blood in K2EDTA tubes. For TCRbeta analysis, collaborator samples were shipped as frozen whole blood, as isolated PBMCs, or as DNA extracted from either sample type. This clone was detected only a few times. Its antigen is currently not known. The record has no base qualities; no much larger clone is one base away. TCRbeta CDR3 regions were amplified from genomic DNA by means of the immunoSEQ Assay, a bias-controlled multiplex PCR. The paper's data handling went like this. Within the assay, amplification of reference gene primers was used to estimate how many nucleated cells each sample contained. Sequence reads were collapsed and filtered to measure the absolute abundance of every unique TCRbeta CDR3 rearrangement. For each sample, productive Simpson clonality was calculated as the square root of Simpson's diversity index over productive rearrangements. Here the immuneACCESS table is served through TCRdb, limited to in-frame sequences with V and J called. Missing clones are a known gap in these copies; in checked studies unresolved V genes cover under half, and the rest lacks a known reason. V and J calls and clone size are copied from that table; D and trimming were computed from the DNA. Across this sample there are 110,000 to 150,000 clones, with around 80% seen only once. The biggest ten clones account for about 1.9% of the sample.

The CDR3 goes from the cysteine to the phenylalanine over 15 residues. Just CDR3 DNA is preserved here, 45 bases in frame from base 1. At the junction V is shortened by 0 bases and J by 5 bases, with 13 bases in between. The CDR1 and CDR2 encoded by the germline V gene are SGHDN and FVKESK. Source material: peripheral blood. This clonotype originated in a woman aged 55-69 years with acute or convalescent COVID-19. The chain couples TRBV14 to TRBJ2-5; there is no confident call for the D gene. The bases read TGTGCCAGCAGCCAAGAGGCATTGCTCGTGGAGACCCAGTACTTC. Its amino acids are CASSQEALLVETQYF.